The clone carrying this TCR beta chain has a handful of counts. This entry comes from a study of early T cells in non-severe SARS-CoV-2 infection. V gave up 0 bases and J gave up 2 bases, with 10 bases separating them. The CDR3 consists of 15 residues. Germline values: CDR1 MGHRA, CDR2 YSYEKL. Each CDR3 protein gets one entry after TCRdb re-called the 5' RACE reads with MiXCR. The data hold about 47,000 distinct CDR3 sequences, with around a tenth observed a single time. J is TRBJ1-2 and V is TRBV4-1; D is uncertain. The receptor comes from an adult who was a healthcare worker with PCR-confirmed SARS-CoV-2 infection or an uninfected control (not recorded which). The sequences come from whole blood, collected at baseline. The CDR3 sequence: CASSQDQARNYGYTF. For the CDR3, the DNA is TGCGCCAGCAGCCAAGATCAGGCCAGAAACTATGGCTACACCTTC.